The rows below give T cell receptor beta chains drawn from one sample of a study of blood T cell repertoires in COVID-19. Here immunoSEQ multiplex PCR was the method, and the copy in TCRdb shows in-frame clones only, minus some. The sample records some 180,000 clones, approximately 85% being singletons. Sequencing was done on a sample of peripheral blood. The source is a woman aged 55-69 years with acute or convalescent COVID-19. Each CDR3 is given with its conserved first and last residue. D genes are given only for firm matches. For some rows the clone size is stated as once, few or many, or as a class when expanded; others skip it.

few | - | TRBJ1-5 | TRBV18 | CASSDGQGSAQPQHF | TGTGCCAGCTCAGATGGGCAGGGGTCCGCTCAGCCCCAGCATTTT
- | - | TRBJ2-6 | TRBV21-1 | CASSKRSWQGSSGANVLTF | TGTGCCAGCAGCAAAAGAAGCTGGCAGGGGAGCTCTGGGGCCAACGTCCTGACTTTC
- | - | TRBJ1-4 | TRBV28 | CAGGRATNEKLFF | TGTGCCGGTGGGCGAGCAACTAATGAAAAACTGTTTTTT
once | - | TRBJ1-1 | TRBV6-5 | CASSYSGVQGTEAFF | TGTGCCAGCAGTTACTCGGGGGTACAGGGCACTGAAGCTTTCTTT
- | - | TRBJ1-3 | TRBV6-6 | CASTDGSSAGNTIYF | TGTGCCAGCACCGACGGGTCTAGCGCTGGAAACACCATATATTTT
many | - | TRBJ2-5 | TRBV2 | CASSENEGKETQYF | TGTGCCAGCAGTGAAAATGAGGGAAAGGAGACCCAGTACTTC
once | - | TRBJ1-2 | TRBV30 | CAWSVRWSDGYTF | TGTGCCTGGAGTGTACGTTGGTCGGATGGCTACACCTTC
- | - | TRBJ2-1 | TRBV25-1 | CASSDGEWDNEQFF | TGTGCCAGCAGTGACGGAGAGTGGGACAATGAGCAGTTCTTC
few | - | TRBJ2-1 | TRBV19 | CASSPSRSSYNEQFF | TGTGCCAGCTCCCCTAGCAGGAGCTCCTACAATGAGCAGTTCTTC
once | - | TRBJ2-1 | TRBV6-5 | CASSYSLGQSEQFF | TGTGCCAGCAGTTACTCCCTCGGACAGTCTGAGCAGTTCTTC
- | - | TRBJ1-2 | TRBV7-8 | CASSRSFNYGYTF | TGTGCCAGCAGCCGATCTTTCAACTATGGCTACACCTTC
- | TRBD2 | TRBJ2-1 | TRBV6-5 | CASSYGVAGVSEQFF | TGTGCCAGCAGTTACGGGGTAGCGGGAGTATCTGAGCAGTTCTTC
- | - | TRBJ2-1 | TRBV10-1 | CAKVGEANPSYNEQFF | TGCGCCAAGGTGGGGGAGGCGAATCCCTCCTACAATGAGCAGTTCTTC
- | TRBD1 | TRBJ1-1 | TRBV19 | CASSVDRAYTEAFF | TGTGCCAGTAGTGTTGACAGGGCTTACACTGAAGCTTTCTTT